These 5 T cell receptor beta chains were sequenced from one sample in a study of CD8 T cells in Susac syndrome. Random hexamers were used to reverse transcribe the RNA input (about 0.5 to 1 ug). TCRdb ran MiXCR on the immunoSEQ multiplex PCR reads and lists one entry per CDR3 protein. In the table there are about 150,000 distinct CDR3 sequences, 95% of which are singletons. The sample consisted of CD8+ T cells from PBMCs. These receptors all come from a human donor with multiple sclerosis.

J is TRBJ2-5 and V is TRBV4-2, with 8 bases matching TRBD2. This CDR3 is built from 15 residues. The trim removed 2 bases at V and 0 bases at J, leaving 2 bases unmatched. Germline V gives CDR1 LGHNA, CDR2 YNFKEQ. For the CDR3, the DNA is TGTGCCAGCAGCCAATCGGGGGGGTACCAAGAGACCCAGTACTTC. Protein product: CASSQSGGYQETQYF.

This clonotype has only one observation. The chain has TRBV20-1 and TRBJ1-1; D ambiguous. This CDR3 contains 12 residues. CDR1 is DFQATT and CDR2 is SNEGSKA in the germline V gene (reference sequence). V lost 5 bases, J lost 2 bases, and 9 bases lay in between. CDR3 DNA sequence: TGCAGTGCTGACGGCGGTAACACTGAAGCTTTCTTT. Protein: CSADGGNTEAFF.

The chain employs TRBV30 and TRBJ2-7; no firm D call. Looked up from germline, CDR1 is GTSNPN and CDR2 is SVGIG (reference sequence). V dropped 2 bases and J dropped 2 bases, with 7 bases sitting between them. The CDR3 spans 12 residues. The CDR3 nucleotides are TGTGCCTGGAGTTTGCAGACCTACGAGCAGTACTTC. Protein product: CAWSLQTYEQYF.

The chain couples TRBV30 to TRBJ1-1; perhaps TRBD1 as D (6 bases). Between the trimmed V and J ends, which lost 3 bases and 6 bases, there was a span of 17 bases. Per germline, CDR1 GTSNPN and CDR2 SVGIG (reference sequence). The CDR3 totals 14 residues. CDR3 DNA sequence: TGTGCCTGGAGGGAGGGACATCTTTCTCCTGAAGCTTTCTTT. Residues: CAWREGHLSPEAFF.

V usage is TRBV4-1 and J usage is TRBJ2-2, with D perhaps matching TRBD1 or TRBD2 (5 bases each). V was cut by 4 bases and J by 6 bases, with 12 bases left in between. The germline V gene has CDR1 MGHRA and CDR2 YSYEKL. This CDR3 is 14 amino acids long. In nucleotides, the CDR3 is TGCGCCAGCAGCCCTGGGGGACCCGCCGGGGAGCTGTTTTTT. It encodes CASSPGGPAGELFF.